The rows below give T cell receptor beta chains drawn from one sample of a study of T cell responses to AZD1222 COVID-19 vaccine. Sequenced by immunoSEQ multiplex PCR; TCRdb stores in-frame clones only, minus some. Of around 120,000 clones listed, 80% to 90% were seen once; the top ten hold under 4.5%. The input for sequencing was peripheral blood, taken on day 0 of MenACWY control vaccination. The receptors shown here come from an adult in good health. Each CDR3 is given with its conserved first and last residue. The D gene is left open where the match is weak. A row's size may be missing; if present it is once, few, many or a size class.

DNA: TGTGCCACCCAGAGCGGGCAGGGCTATCAGCCCCAGCATTTT
CDR3: CATQSGQGYQPQHF
D: -
V: TRBV24-1
length: 14
J: TRBJ1-5
size: -

DNA: TGCGCCAGCAGCCAAGTCCTGGCGAGGGAAAAACTGTTTTTT
CDR3: CASSQVLAREKLFF
D: -
V: TRBV4-3
length: 14
J: TRBJ1-4
size: -

DNA: TGTGCCAGCAGTCGGCCCCATGGCCTTCTCCTCAGCCGGATGAACACTGAAGCTTTCTTT
CDR3: CASSRPHGLLLSRMNTEAFF
D: -
V: TRBV6-2/TRBV6-3
length: 20
J: TRBJ1-1
size: -

DNA: TGCGCCAGCAGCCAAGTCCCACAGGGGGCTGGAAACACCATATATTTT
CDR3: CASSQVPQGAGNTIYF
D: TRBD1
V: TRBV4-1
length: 16
J: TRBJ1-3
size: -

DNA: TGCGCCAGCAGTCAACGGCCCTGTGCTTCCGGGACAAGGTATGAGCAGTTCTTC
CDR3: CASSQRPCASGTRYEQFF
D: -
V: TRBV23-1
length: 18
J: TRBJ2-1
size: -

DNA: TGTGCCAGCAGTTCCCCGGGACAGCCTTACGAGCAGTACTTC
CDR3: CASSSPGQPYEQYF
D: TRBD1
V: TRBV28
length: 14
J: TRBJ2-7
size: -

DNA: TGTGCCAGCAGCCTGACAGGGGGCACCTATGGCTACACCTTC
CDR3: CASSLTGGTYGYTF
D: TRBD1
V: TRBV2
length: 14
J: TRBJ1-2
size: few

DNA: TGTGCCAGCACCGTTAGGACAGGCTATGGCTACACCTTC
CDR3: CASTVRTGYGYTF
D: TRBD1
V: TRBV6-5
length: 13
J: TRBJ1-2
size: -

DNA: TGCGCCAGCAGCCAACTCTTGTCTAAAGGCTACACCTTC
CDR3: CASSQLLSKGYTF
D: -
V: TRBV4-1
length: 13
J: TRBJ1-2
size: -

DNA: TGCAGCGTTGGATCCGGGGGTGCAGATACGCAGTATTTT
CDR3: CSVGSGGADTQYF
D: -
V: TRBV29-1
length: 13
J: TRBJ2-3
size: -

DNA: TGCGCCAGCAGCTTGGCGACAGGGGCCTACGAGCAGTACTTC
CDR3: CASSLATGAYEQYF
D: TRBD1
V: TRBV5-1
length: 14
J: TRBJ2-7
size: -

DNA: TGTGCCAGTAGCAGGATCTCGGGCGGACAGGGACTCTATGGCTACACCTTC
CDR3: CASSRISGGQGLYGYTF
D: TRBD1
V: TRBV19
length: 17
J: TRBJ1-2
size: -

DNA: TGTGCCAGCAGCCCGGATACCTACAATGAGCAGTTCTTC
CDR3: CASSPDTYNEQFF
D: -
V: TRBV3-1/TRBV3-2
length: 13
J: TRBJ2-1
size: -

DNA: TGTGCCGTACACAGGGATCCCAATCAGCCCCAGCATTTT
CDR3: CAVHRDPNQPQHF
D: -
V: TRBV6-5
length: 13
J: TRBJ1-5
size: few

DNA: TGTGCCAGCAGCATAGACATGAACACTGAAGCTTTCTTT
CDR3: CASSIDMNTEAFF
D: -
V: TRBV7-9
length: 13
J: TRBJ1-1
size: -

DNA: TGTGCCAGCAGTATGGGAACAGGGCGGGTCAGAACTGAAGCTTTCTTT
CDR3: CASSMGTGRVRTEAFF
D: -
V: TRBV27
length: 16
J: TRBJ1-1
size: -

DNA: TGTGCCAGCAGCTCCGACAGGGGGCGGGCTGAAGCTTTCTTT
CDR3: CASSSDRGRAEAFF
D: TRBD1
V: TRBV13
length: 14
J: TRBJ1-1
size: -

DNA: TGTGCCAGCAGCTTGGCCAGCGGACCTTATAACTATGGCTACACCTTC
CDR3: CASSLASGPYNYGYTF
D: -
V: TRBV5-4
length: 16
J: TRBJ1-2
size: -

DNA: TGTGCCAGCTCACCACTAGGGATGAACACTGAAGCTTTCTTT
CDR3: CASSPLGMNTEAFF
D: -
V: TRBV18
length: 14
J: TRBJ1-1
size: few

DNA: TGTGCCAGCAGCCGGGGTTCAAATCAGCCCCAGCATTTT
CDR3: CASSRGSNQPQHF
D: -
V: TRBV27
length: 13
J: TRBJ1-5
size: -

DNA: TGTGCCAGCTCCCTCACACCGGAGAGGGGACAAATAATAGAAAATGGCTACACCTTC
CDR3: CASSLTPERGQIIENGYTF
D: -
V: TRBV18
length: 19
J: TRBJ1-2
size: once

DNA: TGTGCCTGCAGACCCGGGCAGGGTCCCTACGAGCAGTACTTC
CDR3: CACRPGQGPYEQYF
D: -
V: TRBV19
length: 14
J: TRBJ2-7
size: -

DNA: TGTGCCAGCTCACCGGCCAGTACTAACTATGGCTACACCTTC
CDR3: CASSPASTNYGYTF
D: -
V: TRBV18
length: 14
J: TRBJ1-2
size: -

DNA: TGCAGCGTCGAGCTGAGGAACAGGGGGCTCTACGAGCAGTACTTC
CDR3: CSVELRNRGLYEQYF
D: TRBD1
V: TRBV29-1
length: 15
J: TRBJ2-7
size: -

DNA: TGTGCCAGCAGTTACCAGGGGGGTGGCACTGAAGCTTTCTTT
CDR3: CASSYQGGGTEAFF
D: TRBD1
V: TRBV6-5
length: 14
J: TRBJ1-1
size: -

DNA: TGTGCCAGCAGCTTTCGGACCGGGGGCTACACCTTC
CDR3: CASSFRTGGYTF
D: -
V: TRBV11-2
length: 12
J: TRBJ1-2
size: -

DNA: TGTGCCAGCAGCTCCCTACTAGCGGGGGACACCGCGAACACCGGGGAGCTGTTTTTT
CDR3: CASSSLLAGDTANTGELFF
D: TRBD2
V: TRBV7-6
length: 19
J: TRBJ2-2
size: -

DNA: TGTGCCAGCAGTTTATTCAGGGGATCAGAGACCCAGTACTTC
CDR3: CASSLFRGSETQYF
D: -
V: TRBV28
length: 14
J: TRBJ2-5
size: -

DNA: TGTGCCAGCAGCTTTTGGGGCGGGGAGCTGTTTTTT
CDR3: CASSFWGGELFF
D: -
V: TRBV11-2
length: 12
J: TRBJ2-2
size: few

DNA: TGTGCCAGTAAGCTGACAGGGGGGGTCGAGACCCAGTACTTC
CDR3: CASKLTGGVETQYF
D: TRBD1
V: TRBV19
length: 14
J: TRBJ2-5
size: -

DNA: TGTGCCAGCAGTCTCCGAGGGACAGTCAGTGGGGACACCTTC
CDR3: CASSLRGTVSGDTF
D: TRBD1
V: TRBV11-2
length: 14
J: TRBJ1-2
size: -

DNA: TGTGCCAGCAGCCGGGCTAGTCGAGGGCTCCATGGTTTATTTCCAAACTATGGCTACACCTTC
CDR3: CASSRASRGLHGLFPNYGYTF
D: -
V: TRBV21-1
length: 21
J: TRBJ1-2
size: -

DNA: TGTGCCAGCAGTTTAATCAGGGTTATTACCTACGAGCAGTACTTC
CDR3: CASSLIRVITYEQYF
D: -
V: TRBV28
length: 15
J: TRBJ2-7
size: -

DNA: TGCAGCGTTGCCCCGGGCTCCCCTGGCTACGAGCAGTACTTC
CDR3: CSVAPGSPGYEQYF
D: -
V: TRBV29-1
length: 14
J: TRBJ2-7
size: -

DNA: TGTGCCAGCAGTCCCATAAGGGGGGACGACGAGCAGTACTTC
CDR3: CASSPIRGDDEQYF
D: -
V: TRBV27
length: 14
J: TRBJ2-7
size: -

DNA: TGTGCCAGCAGACCAGGGCGTTCACCCCTCCACTTT
CDR3: CASRPGRSPLHF
D: -
V: TRBV28
length: 12
J: TRBJ1-6
size: -

DNA: TGTGCCATCCGACAGGGGAGCTCCTATAATTCACCCCTCCACTTT
CDR3: CAIRQGSSYNSPLHF
D: TRBD1
V: TRBV27
length: 15
J: TRBJ1-6
size: few

DNA: TGTGCCACCAGTGATGCGGACAGGGCACATGGCTACACCTTC
CDR3: CATSDADRAHGYTF
D: TRBD1
V: TRBV24-1
length: 14
J: TRBJ1-2
size: -

DNA: TGTGCCAGCCTCGACAGGGGTTCCTACGAGCAGTACTTC
CDR3: CASLDRGSYEQYF
D: TRBD1
V: TRBV11-2
length: 13
J: TRBJ2-7
size: -

DNA: TGTGCCAGCAGAGAAACAGGCCTCCGAGTTAAAGTCTACGAGCAGTACTTC
CDR3: CASRETGLRVKVYEQYF
D: -
V: TRBV28
length: 17
J: TRBJ2-7
size: once

DNA: TGTGCCAGCAGCACGGGGGGGCCAGCAGATACGCAGTATTTT
CDR3: CASSTGGPADTQYF
D: TRBD2
V: TRBV5-8
length: 14
J: TRBJ2-3
size: -

DNA: TGTGCCAGCAGCTTGGAAGGGGATAACACTGAAGCTTTCTTT
CDR3: CASSLEGDNTEAFF
D: -
V: TRBV7-3
length: 14
J: TRBJ1-1
size: once

DNA: TGTGCCAGCAGTTACTCAGAAGGGCACTATGGCTACACCTTC
CDR3: CASSYSEGHYGYTF
D: -
V: TRBV6-5
length: 14
J: TRBJ1-2
size: -

DNA: TGTGCCAGCAGCCAAGAACCCTATGGCTACACCTTC
CDR3: CASSQEPYGYTF
D: -
V: TRBV4-2
length: 12
J: TRBJ1-2
size: -

DNA: TGCAGCGTTGAAGGCCTAAGGGGCGGGGGGCCCCAGTATTTT
CDR3: CSVEGLRGGGPQYF
D: TRBD2
V: TRBV29-1
length: 14
J: TRBJ2-3
size: -

DNA: TGTGCCAGCAGTGAAGGACAGGGGATTTATCAGCCCCAGCATTTT
CDR3: CASSEGQGIYQPQHF
D: TRBD1
V: TRBV6-1
length: 15
J: TRBJ1-5
size: -

DNA: TGTGCCAGCAGTTACTCCCCCTTCCTTAACTATGGCTACACCTTC
CDR3: CASSYSPFLNYGYTF
D: -
V: TRBV6-2/TRBV6-3
length: 15
J: TRBJ1-2
size: few

DNA: TGTGCCAGCAGCCATGGGCGTGAGCAGTTCTTC
CDR3: CASSHGREQFF
D: -
V: TRBV3-1/TRBV3-2
length: 11
J: TRBJ2-1
size: -

DNA: TGTGCCAGCAGCCCCCGGACAGGAACCGGGGAGCTGTTTTTT
CDR3: CASSPRTGTGELFF
D: TRBD1
V: TRBV5-6
length: 14
J: TRBJ2-2
size: -

DNA: TGTGCCGGAGGCAGGACGGCAGGAAATTCACCCCTCCACTTT
CDR3: CAGGRTAGNSPLHF
D: -
V: TRBV19
length: 14
J: TRBJ1-6
size: -

DNA: TGTGCCAGCAGTTACGACGCCCAAGCGAACACTGAAGCTTTCTTT
CDR3: CASSYDAQANTEAFF
D: -
V: TRBV6-5
length: 15
J: TRBJ1-1
size: -

DNA: TGTGCCAGCACTGTGGGGGGGGCGGGAAACATTCAGTACTTC
CDR3: CASTVGGAGNIQYF
D: -
V: TRBV28
length: 14
J: TRBJ2-4
size: -

DNA: TGTGCCAGCTCTGACAGCTCTGGAAACACCATATATTTT
CDR3: CASSDSSGNTIYF
D: -
V: TRBV12-3/TRBV12-4
length: 13
J: TRBJ1-3
size: -

DNA: TGTGCCAGCAGCCCACTTCGATCCCCTGGAAACACCATATATTTT
CDR3: CASSPLRSPGNTIYF
D: -
V: TRBV3-1/TRBV3-2
length: 15
J: TRBJ1-3
size: -

DNA: TGTGCCAGCAGCACCTCGACAGGTGGAGAGACCCAGTACTTC
CDR3: CASSTSTGGETQYF
D: -
V: TRBV7-9
length: 14
J: TRBJ2-5
size: -